A single sample is the source of the 11 T cell receptor beta chains below, sequenced in a study of molecular identifiers for immune sequencing clone quantification. TCRdb re-called the PCR reads through MiXCR, storing one row per CDR3 protein. The repertoire holds over 85,000 distinct CDR3 sequences, with roughly 25% as singletons. The sample taken for sequencing was naive CD8+ T cells from blood, with Jurkat cell RNA spiked in. Subset given: FACS-sorted CD8+CD4-CCR7+CD45RA+ naive T cells. The origin of the receptors is a human donor in good health. Some libraries in this study had Jurkat cell RNA spiked in.

This clonotype was recorded at least ten times. This sequence joins TRBV10-3 and TRBJ2-3; 7 nucleotides agree with TRBD1. Unmatched junction bases numbered 5, after V lost 8 bases and J lost 0 bases. The CDR3 has 14 residues. Per the germline V gene, CDR1 is ENHRY and CDR2 is SYGVKD. This CDR3 is CAISGTASTDTQYF. The CDR3 DNA reads TGTGCCATCTCTGGGACAGCTAGCACAGATACGCAGTATTTT.

This chain uses TRBV19 with TRBJ2-1; D possibly corresponds to TRBD2 (6 bases). The CDR3 length is 18 residues. From germline, CDR1 is LNHDA and CDR2 SQIVND (reference sequence). Between the trimmed V and J ends, which lost 0 bases and 5 bases, there was a span of 20 bases. The CDR3 sequence: CASSIDLASAPKDNEQFF. DNA for the CDR3: TGTGCCAGTAGTATAGATCTGGCTAGCGCGCCTAAGGACAATGAGCAGTTCTTC.

V usage is TRBV7-6 and J usage is TRBJ2-3, with unresolved D. The CDR3 is 14 residues long. V dropped 3 bases and J dropped 0 bases, with 7 bases sitting between them. Per the germline V gene, CDR1 is SGHVS and CDR2 is FNYEAQ. Written as DNA, the CDR3 is TGTGCCAGCAGCTTGATAGTTAGCACAGATACGCAGTATTTT. Protein sequence: CASSLIVSTDTQYF.

This clonotype was recorded many times. The chain combines TRBV12-5 with TRBJ2-7, with D possibly TRBD2 on 7 matching bases. V lost 1 base, J lost 2 bases, and 9 bases lay in between. The germline gives CDR1 LGHNT, CDR2 FRNRAP. The CDR3 covers 14 residues. The CDR3 DNA is TGTGCTAGTGGTTTGGGAGGGGGGGCCTACGAGCAGTACTTC. As protein: CASGLGGGAYEQYF. The whole variable domain, remainder taken from reference TRBV12-5 and TRBJ2-7, is DARVTQTPRHKVTEMGQEVTMRCQPILGHNTVFWYRQTMMQGLELLAYFRNRAPLDDSGMPKDRFSAEMPDATLATLKIQPSEPRDSAVYFCASGLGGGAYEQYFGPGTRLTVT.

This clonotype was found many times. The V call is TRBV28, the J call TRBJ2-7, with D tentatively TRBD2 (7 bases). Trimming removed 3 bases from V and 4 bases from J, with 10 bases in between. CDR1 and CDR2 (germline): MDHEN, SYDVKM. The length of the CDR3 is 13 residues. The CDR3 DNA sequence: TGTGCCAGCAGTTTCGGGGGGCTGTACGAGCAGTACTTC. Amino acids: CASSFGGLYEQYF.

For this clonotype: A much larger clone differs by one base, so this may be a read error. V gene TRBV10-3 combines with J gene TRBJ2-7; D remains ambiguous. Germline V gives CDR1 ENHRY, CDR2 SYGVKD. The CDR3 has 14 amino acids. The CDR3 is CAISEPALAYEQSF. CDR3 sequence (DNA): TGTGCCATCAGTGAACCCGCTCTGGCCTACGAGCAGTCCTTC.

In this sample, this clonotype turned up a few times. The gene calls are TRBV4-3 and TRBJ2-2; 11 nucleotides align to TRBD2. Germline V gives CDR1 LGHNA, CDR2 YSLEER. V lost 0 bases, J lost 3 bases, and 3 bases stayed unmatched. CDR3 length equals 17 residues. The CDR3 nucleotides are TGCGCCAGCAGCCAAGAGCCTAGCGGGAGGTACACCGGGGAGCTGTTTTTT. This codes for CASSQEPSGRYTGELFF.

This clonotype was recorded a few times. This chain links TRBV29-1 with TRBJ1-4; 10 bases are shared with TRBD1. Germline CDR1 and CDR2: SQVTM and ANQGSEA. J lost 1 base, V lost 3 bases, and 2 bases had no gene match. CDR3 size: 15 residues. The CDR3 region has the DNA TGCAGCGTTGATGGACAGGGGGTAACTAATGAAAAACTGTTTTTT. Protein product: CSVDGQGVTNEKLFF.

The chain has TRBV11-2 and TRBJ2-5; either TRBD1 or TRBD2 may fit D (5 bases each). The CDR3 is 15 amino acids. Trimming left V 1 base short and J 1 base short, with 10 bases between. From germline, CDR1 is SGHAT and CDR2 FQNNGV. The CDR3 DNA reads TGTGCCAGCAGCTTAGGGATTGGGGGCCAAGAGACCCAGTACTTC. Amino acids: CASSLGIGGQETQYF.

As for this clonotype: A much larger clone differs from this one at a single base, so this may be a read error. The genes are TRBV27 and TRBJ2-7; 7 bases align to TRBD1. Germline-derived CDR1 and CDR2 are MNHEY and SMNVEV (reference sequence). The V and J ends lost 6 bases and 5 bases, in that order; junction bases with no gene match: 7. This CDR3 is 13 amino acids long. CDR3 loop: CASSWTGAHEQYF. Here the CDR3 DNA reads TGTGCCAGCAGCTGGACAGGAGCCCACGAGCAGTACTTC.

This clonotype was counted ten times or more. The rearrangement links TRBV27 to TRBJ2-7; D assignment may be TRBD1 or TRBD2 (5 bases each). The CDR3 is made up of 14 amino acids. Per the germline V gene, CDR1 is MNHEY and CDR2 is SMNVEV (reference sequence). With 5 bases removed from V and 2 bases from J, the gap between germline ends came to 13 bases. CDR3 loop: CASSLGPTAYEQYF. The CDR3 DNA reads TGTGCCAGCAGTCTGGGACCGACAGCCTACGAGCAGTACTTC.